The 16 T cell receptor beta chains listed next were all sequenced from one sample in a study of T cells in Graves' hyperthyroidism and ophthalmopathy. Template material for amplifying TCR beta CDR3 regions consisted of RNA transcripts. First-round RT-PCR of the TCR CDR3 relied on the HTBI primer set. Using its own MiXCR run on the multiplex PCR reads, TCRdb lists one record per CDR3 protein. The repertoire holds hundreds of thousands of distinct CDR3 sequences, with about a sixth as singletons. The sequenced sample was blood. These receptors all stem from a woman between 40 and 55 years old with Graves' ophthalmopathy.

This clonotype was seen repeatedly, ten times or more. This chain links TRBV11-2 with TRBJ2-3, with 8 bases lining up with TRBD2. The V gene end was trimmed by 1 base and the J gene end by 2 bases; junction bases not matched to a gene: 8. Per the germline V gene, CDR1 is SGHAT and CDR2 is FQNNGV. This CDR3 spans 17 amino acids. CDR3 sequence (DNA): TGTGCCAGCAGCTTAGCGGTAGCGGGGCCTATCACAGATACGCAGTATTTT. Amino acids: CASSLAVAGPITDTQYF.

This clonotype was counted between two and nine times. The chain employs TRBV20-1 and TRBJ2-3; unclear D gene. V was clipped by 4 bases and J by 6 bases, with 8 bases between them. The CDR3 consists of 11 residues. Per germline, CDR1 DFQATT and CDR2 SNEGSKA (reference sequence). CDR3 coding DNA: TGCAGTGCTACCTTGGGGGATACGCAGTATTTT. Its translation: CSATLGDTQYF.

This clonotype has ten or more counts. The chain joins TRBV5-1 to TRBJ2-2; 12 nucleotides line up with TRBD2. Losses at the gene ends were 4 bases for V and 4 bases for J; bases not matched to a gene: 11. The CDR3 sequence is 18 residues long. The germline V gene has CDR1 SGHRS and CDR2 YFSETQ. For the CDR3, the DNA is TGCGCCAGCAGCATGACTAGCGGGGGATCCAAAGGCACCGGGGAGCTGTTTTTT. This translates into CASSMTSGGSKGTGELFF.

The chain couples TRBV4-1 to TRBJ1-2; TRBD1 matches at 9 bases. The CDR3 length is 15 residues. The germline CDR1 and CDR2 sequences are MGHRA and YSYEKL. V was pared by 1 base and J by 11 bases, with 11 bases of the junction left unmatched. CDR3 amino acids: CASSQVGTGKIRYTF. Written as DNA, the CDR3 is TGCGCCAGCAGCCAAGTCGGGACAGGGAAAATTCGGTACACCTTC.

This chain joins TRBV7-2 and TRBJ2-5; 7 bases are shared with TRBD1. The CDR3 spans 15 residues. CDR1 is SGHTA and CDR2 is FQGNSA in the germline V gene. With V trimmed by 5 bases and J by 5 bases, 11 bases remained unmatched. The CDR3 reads CASSPAPQGSETQYF. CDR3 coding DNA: TGTGCCAGCAGCCCAGCCCCACAGGGGTCGGAGACCCAGTACTTC.

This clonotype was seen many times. The CDR3 sequence: CASSPTDSQPQHF. Here the CDR3 DNA reads TGTGCCAGCAGTCCCACGGACAGTCAGCCCCAGCATTTT. The rearrangement links TRBV6-1 to TRBJ1-5; possibly TRBD1 for D (6 bases). Germline V gene data show CDR1 as MNHNS and CDR2 as SASEGT. Between the trimmed V and J ends, which lost 5 bases and 6 bases, there was a span of 11 bases. There are 13 residues in the CDR3.

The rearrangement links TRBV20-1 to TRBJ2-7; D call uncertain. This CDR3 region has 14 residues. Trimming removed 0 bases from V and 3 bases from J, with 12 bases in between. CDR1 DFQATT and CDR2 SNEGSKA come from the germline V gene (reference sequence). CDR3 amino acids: CSARDRGPLYEQYF. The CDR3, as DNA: TGCAGTGCTAGAGATCGTGGACCACTCTACGAGCAGTACTTC.

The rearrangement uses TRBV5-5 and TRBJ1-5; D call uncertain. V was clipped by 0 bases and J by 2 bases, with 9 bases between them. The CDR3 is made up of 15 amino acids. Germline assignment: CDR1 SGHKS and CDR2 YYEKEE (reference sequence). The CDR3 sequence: CASSLVSTGNQPQHF. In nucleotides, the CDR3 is TGTGCCAGCAGCTTGGTATCGACGGGCAATCAGCCCCAGCATTTT.

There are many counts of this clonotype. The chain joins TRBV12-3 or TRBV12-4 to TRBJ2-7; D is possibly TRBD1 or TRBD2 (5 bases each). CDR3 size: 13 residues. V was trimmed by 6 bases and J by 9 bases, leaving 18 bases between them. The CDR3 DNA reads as TGTGCCAGCAGCTGGGGGACCCCGAGGGGGCAGTACTTC. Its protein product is CASSWGTPRGQYF.

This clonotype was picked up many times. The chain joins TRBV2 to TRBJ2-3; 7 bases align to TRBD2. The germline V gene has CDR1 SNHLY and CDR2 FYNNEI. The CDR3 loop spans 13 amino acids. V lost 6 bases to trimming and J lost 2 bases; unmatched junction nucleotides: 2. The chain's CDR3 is CASSRDYTDTQYF. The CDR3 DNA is TGTGCCAGCAGCAGGGACTACACAGATACGCAGTATTTT.

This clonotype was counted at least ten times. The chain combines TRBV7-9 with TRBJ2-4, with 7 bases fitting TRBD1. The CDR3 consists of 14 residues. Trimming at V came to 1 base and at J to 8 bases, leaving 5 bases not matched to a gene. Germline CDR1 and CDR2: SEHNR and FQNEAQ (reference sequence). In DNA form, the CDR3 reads TGTGCCAGCAGCTTAGGGGGACAGTGGGACATTCAGTACTTC. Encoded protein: CASSLGGQWDIQYF.

Here the CDR3 DNA reads TGTGCCAGTAGCAAGGAGAGGAATTCACCCCTCCACTTT. Its translation: CASSKERNSPLHF. The rearrangement links TRBV19 to TRBJ1-6, with D uncertain. V was trimmed by 6 bases and J by 7 bases, leaving 10 bases between them. Germline CDR1 reads LNHDA; CDR2 reads SQIVND (reference sequence). This CDR3 comprises 13 residues. Full variable domain (missing parts from reference TRBV19 and TRBJ1-6): DGGITQSPKYLFRKEGQNVTLSCEQNLNHDAMYWYRQDPGQGLRLIYYSQIVNDFQKGDIAEGYSVSREKKESFPLTVTSAQKNPTAFYLCASSKERNSPLHFGNGTRLTVT.

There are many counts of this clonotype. CDR3 region: CASSTTGLDTEAFF. CDR3 in DNA: TGTGCCAGCTCAACTACAGGGTTAGACACTGAAGCTTTCTTT. The V call is TRBV18, the J call TRBJ1-1; perhaps TRBD1 as D (6 bases). Germline V CDR1 and CDR2: KGHSH, LQKENI. Trimming took off 5 bases at V and 3 bases at J, with 13 bases between the two ends. CDR3 length equals 14 residues.

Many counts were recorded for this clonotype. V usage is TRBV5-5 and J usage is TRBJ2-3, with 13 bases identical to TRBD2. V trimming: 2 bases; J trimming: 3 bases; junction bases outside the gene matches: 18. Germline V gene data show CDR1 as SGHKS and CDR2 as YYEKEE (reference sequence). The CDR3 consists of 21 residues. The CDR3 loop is CASSFRDGGTSGAFWTDTQYF. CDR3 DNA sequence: TGTGCCAGCAGCTTCCGGGACGGAGGGACTAGCGGGGCGTTTTGGACAGATACGCAGTATTTT. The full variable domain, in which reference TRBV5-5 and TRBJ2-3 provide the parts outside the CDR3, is DAGVTQSPTHLIKTRGQQVTLRCSPISGHKSVSWYQQVLGQGPQFIFQYYEKEERGRGNFPDRFSARQFPNYSSELNVNALLLGDSALYLCASSFRDGGTSGAFWTDTQYFGPGTRLTVL.

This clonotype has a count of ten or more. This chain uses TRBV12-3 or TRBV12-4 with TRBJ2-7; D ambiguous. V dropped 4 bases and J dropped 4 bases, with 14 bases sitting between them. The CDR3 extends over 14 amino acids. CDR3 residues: CASSSPPAIYEQYF. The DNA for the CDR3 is TGTGCCAGCAGTTCCCCCCCCGCGATATACGAGCAGTACTTC.

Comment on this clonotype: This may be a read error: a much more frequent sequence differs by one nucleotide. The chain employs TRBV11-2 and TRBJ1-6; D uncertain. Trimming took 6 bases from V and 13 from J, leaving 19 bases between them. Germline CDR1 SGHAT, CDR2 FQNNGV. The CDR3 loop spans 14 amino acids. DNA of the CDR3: TGTGCCAGCAGTCTAGGCTCTCCCCAATCTCCCCTCCACTTT. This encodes CASSLGSPQSPLHF.